This T cell receptor beta chain was captured in a study of radiotherapy plus CTLA-4 blockade in lung cancer. Across the study: Among enrolled patients, under 20% responded and 31% achieved disease control. Study-level results: According to reports, early shifts in blood T cell clones, alongside interferon-beta, forecast response most accurately. Subsequent to radiotherapy plus ipilimumab, tumor-derived TCR clones underwent expansion in blood.

TCRdb keeps only in-frame clones here, not all; method: immunoSEQ multiplex PCR. The data show tens of thousands of clones, with approximately 78% seen just once and under 9% held by the top ten. Focal radiation and CTLA-4 blockade (ipilimumab) were tested in chemo-refractory metastatic non-small-cell lung cancer patients. The CDR3 contains 18 residues. V was clipped by 4 bases and J by 4 bases, with 22 bases between them. Germline V CDR1 and CDR2: KGHSH, LQKENI. With regard to this clone: As yet, its antigen is unknown.

Source: peripheral blood, taken from a patient treated with radiotherapy plus ipilimumab. This sequence originates from a human donor with non-small cell lung cancer who had a complete response to radiotherapy plus ipilimumab. J is TRBJ2-2 and V is TRBV18, with a possible D match to TRBD1 (6 bases). In DNA form, the CDR3 reads TGTGCCAGCTCACAATTACCCCTCGGTACAGGGTCCACCGGGGAGCTGTTTTTT. Translation: CASSQLPLGTGSTGELFF.